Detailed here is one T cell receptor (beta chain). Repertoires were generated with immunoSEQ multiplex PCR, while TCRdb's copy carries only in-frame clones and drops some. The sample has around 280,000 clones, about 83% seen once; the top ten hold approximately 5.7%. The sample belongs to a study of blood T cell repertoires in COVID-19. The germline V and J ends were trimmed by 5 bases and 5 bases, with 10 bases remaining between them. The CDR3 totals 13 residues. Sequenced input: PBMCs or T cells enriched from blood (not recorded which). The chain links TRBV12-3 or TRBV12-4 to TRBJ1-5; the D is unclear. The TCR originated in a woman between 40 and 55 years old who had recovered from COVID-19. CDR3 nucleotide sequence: TGTGCCAGCAGTGACTCTCCCTATCAGCCCCAGCATTTT. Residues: CASSDSPYQPQHF.